The T cell receptor (beta chain) under discussion was sequenced for a study of sequential checkpoint blockade in melanoma. Study as a whole: TCRβ was sequenced from DNA of 90 to 95 pretreatment tumors. About two dozen patients had matched tumor biopsies before treatment and at week 13 after nivolumab or ipilimumab alone.

The CDR3 length is 15 residues. Between the trimmed V and J ends, which lost 4 bases and 0 bases, there was a span of 13 bases. Produced via immunoSEQ multiplex PCR; TCRdb's table is partial and in-frame only. The repertoire consists of tens of thousands of clones, with around 25% occurring once and the leading ten covering approximately 6.7%. Treatment denoted: randomized to nivolumab then ipilimumab (arm A) or the reverse (arm B). Regarding this clone: As yet, its antigen is unknown.

Whole-study findings and limits: Response in arm A was associated with pretreatment TIL clonality. Clinical benefit was about 30 times likelier when tumor T-cell fraction and clonality increased.

V gene TRBV6-7 combines with J gene TRBJ2-7; tentatively, D is TRBD1 (5 bases). TRBV6-7 is filed as an ORF, its function uncertain. The receptor was derived from a human donor with melanoma. The material sequenced was tumor tissue (inferred from file names), taken from a patient given nivolumab and ipilimumab in sequence. The CDR3 protein is CASSSGLSDSYEQYF. The CDR3 nucleotides read TGTGCCAGCAGTTCAGGGCTCAGCGACTCCTACGAGCAGTACTTC.